These T cell receptor beta chains were read from a single sample in a study of blood T cell repertoires in COVID-19. Sequencing used immunoSEQ multiplex PCR; TCRdb keeps in-frame clones, though not all of them. The sample yields roughly 250,000 clones, roughly 80% seen once. The specimen was peripheral blood. These receptors came from a woman aged 80 or over with active or convalescent COVID-19. The CDR3 runs from the conserved cysteine through the conserved F or W. The D gene is left open where the match is weak. Expanded clones are given a class, and other clones once, few, many or no size at all.

CDR3nt: TGTGCCAGCAGCCCGGGGTTCTCTGGGGCCAACGTCCTGACTTTC
CDR3aa: CASSPGFSGANVLTF
v_gene: TRBV3-1/TRBV3-2
j_gene: TRBJ2-6
abundance: once
d_gene: -

CDR3nt: TGTGCCAGCACTTGGGACAGAAATAATTCACCCCTCCACTTT
CDR3aa: CASTWDRNNSPLHF
v_gene: TRBV27
j_gene: TRBJ1-6
abundance: -
d_gene: TRBD1

CDR3nt: TGTGCCAGTAGTGCGAGGACAGCCCTAAGCACAGATACGCAGTATTTT
CDR3aa: CASSARTALSTDTQYF
v_gene: TRBV19
j_gene: TRBJ2-3
abundance: -
d_gene: -

CDR3nt: TGTGCCAGCAGCTTAGCCTTCGGACAGGGGGACACTGAAGCTTTCTTT
CDR3aa: CASSLAFGQGDTEAFF
v_gene: TRBV7-2
j_gene: TRBJ1-1
abundance: -
d_gene: TRBD1

CDR3nt: TGTGCCAGCAGTTTACCGACTAGCGCAGTACGAGAGCAGTACTTC
CDR3aa: CASSLPTSAVREQYF
v_gene: TRBV28
j_gene: TRBJ2-7
abundance: -
d_gene: TRBD2

CDR3nt: TGTGCCAGCAGTTTAACAGGGGGCTACGAGCAGTACTTC
CDR3aa: CASSLTGGYEQYF
v_gene: TRBV12-3/TRBV12-4
j_gene: TRBJ2-7
abundance: -
d_gene: TRBD1

CDR3nt: TGTGCCACCAGCAGAGATTCGGGGGGAGTAAGTCGGACTGAAGCTTTCTTT
CDR3aa: CATSRDSGGVSRTEAFF
v_gene: TRBV15
j_gene: TRBJ1-1
abundance: -
d_gene: -

CDR3nt: TGTGCCAGCAGCTTGGGGGGGACGTTCCACTTT
CDR3aa: CASSLGGTFHF
v_gene: TRBV2
j_gene: TRBJ1-6
abundance: -
d_gene: -

CDR3nt: TGTGCCAGCAGCCAAGATTATACGGGAGTGCAAAACGAGCAGTACTTC
CDR3aa: CASSQDYTGVQNEQYF
v_gene: TRBV4-2
j_gene: TRBJ2-7
abundance: -
d_gene: -

CDR3nt: TGTGCCAGCAGCTCTAAAAGACAGGGTAACTCCTACGAGCAGTACTTC
CDR3aa: CASSSKRQGNSYEQYF
v_gene: TRBV5-6
j_gene: TRBJ2-7
abundance: few
d_gene: TRBD1

CDR3nt: TGTGCCAGCAGCTCCTGGTGGAACGGGGGGGCCTCAGATACGCAGTATTTT
CDR3aa: CASSSWWNGGASDTQYF
v_gene: TRBV27
j_gene: TRBJ2-3
abundance: -
d_gene: TRBD2

CDR3nt: TGTGCCAGCAGTGTCCAAGACAGGGGGCGCAGCTATGGCTACACCTTC
CDR3aa: CASSVQDRGRSYGYTF
v_gene: TRBV6-1
j_gene: TRBJ1-2
abundance: -
d_gene: TRBD1

CDR3nt: TGTGCCAGCAGGAGGGAAGGGCCAACCTACAATGAGCAGTTCTTC
CDR3aa: CASRREGPTYNEQFF
v_gene: TRBV6-5
j_gene: TRBJ2-1
abundance: -
d_gene: -

CDR3nt: TGTGCCAGTAGCCAGTTTGTAGAAGCTTTCTTT
CDR3aa: CASSQFVEAFF
v_gene: TRBV19
j_gene: TRBJ1-1
abundance: few
d_gene: -

CDR3nt: TGCGCCAGCAGCGAGACAGGGGTCACCGGGGAGCTGTTTTTT
CDR3aa: CASSETGVTGELFF
v_gene: TRBV5-1
j_gene: TRBJ2-2
abundance: few
d_gene: TRBD1

CDR3nt: TGTGCCAGCAGCAAAACCTCAGGCAATGAGCAGTTCTTC
CDR3aa: CASSKTSGNEQFF
v_gene: TRBV3-1/TRBV3-2
j_gene: TRBJ2-1
abundance: once
d_gene: -

CDR3nt: TGCGCCAGCAGCCAACCTAGGGTCGGACAAAAAAACACTGAAGCTTTCTTT
CDR3aa: CASSQPRVGQKNTEAFF
v_gene: TRBV4-1
j_gene: TRBJ1-1
abundance: -
d_gene: -

CDR3nt: TGTGCCACCAGTGATATGACAGGGGGCTCTTACAATGAGCAGTTCTTC
CDR3aa: CATSDMTGGSYNEQFF
v_gene: TRBV24-1
j_gene: TRBJ2-1
abundance: -
d_gene: TRBD1

CDR3nt: TGTGCCACCGGGGAGCAGGGGGCAGTCTACGAGCAGTACTTC
CDR3aa: CATGEQGAVYEQYF
v_gene: TRBV18
j_gene: TRBJ2-7
abundance: -
d_gene: TRBD1

CDR3nt: TGTGCCAGCTCCCGGACAGGGGGCGTGAAAACTGAAGCTTTCTTT
CDR3aa: CASSRTGGVKTEAFF
v_gene: TRBV18
j_gene: TRBJ1-1
abundance: -
d_gene: TRBD1

CDR3nt: TGTGCCAGCAGTTCACTCGGGGGGGGACAGCCCCAGCATTTT
CDR3aa: CASSSLGGGQPQHF
v_gene: TRBV28
j_gene: TRBJ1-5
abundance: once
d_gene: -

CDR3nt: TGTGCCAGCAGCCCCCAGCCGGGGTACACTGAAGCTTTCTTT
CDR3aa: CASSPQPGYTEAFF
v_gene: TRBV9
j_gene: TRBJ1-1
abundance: -
d_gene: -

CDR3nt: TGTGCCAGCAGACCCAAGACAGGGTATAGCAATCAGCCCCAGCATTTT
CDR3aa: CASRPKTGYSNQPQHF
v_gene: TRBV27
j_gene: TRBJ1-5
abundance: -
d_gene: TRBD1